The 24 T cell receptor beta chains reported below all come from one sample, sequenced in a study of type 1 regulatory T cells (dated by TCRdb to 2020 to 2023). The sequencer listed for this sample is Illumina MiSeq. The public sequencing data were trimmed at Q25 with fastp and processed into clonotypes with MiXCR by TCRdb, which kept only in-frame beta chains. Identical CDR3 proteins give one entry, which carries the most common genes and DNA. In all, the sample holds around 88,000 distinct CDR3 sequences, and around a third of those were seen once. The ten largest clones take up roughly 2.2% of the sample. Sequencing was done on a sample of CD4+ T cells, either the whole sample or a sorted fraction (not recorded which). These receptors all stem from a human donor in good health.

CDR3 amino acids: CASSQGTSGPTGRYEQYF. As DNA, the CDR3 is TGTGCCAGCAGCCAAGGGACTAGCGGGCCCACTGGCCGCTACGAGCAGTACTTC. The chain is built from TRBV4-2 and TRBJ2-7, with 11 bases lining up with TRBD2. The CDR3 length is 18 residues. CDR1 and CDR2 from the germline V gene are LGHNA and YNFKEQ. V lost 1 base and J lost 3; bases outside the gene matches: 11.

Ten or more counts support this clonotype. The chain combines TRBV27 with TRBJ2-1, with 14 bases fitting TRBD2. CDR1 MNHEY and CDR2 SMNVEV come from the germline V gene (reference sequence). With 4 bases clipped from V and 6 bases from J, the junction kept 2 bases outside the gene matches. CDR3 length: 15 amino acids. The CDR3 sequence is CASSSTSGGVNEQFF. The CDR3 coding sequence is TGTGCCAGCAGTTCGACTAGCGGGGGGGTCAATGAGCAGTTCTTC.

This clonotype was seen a few times. The rearrangement joins TRBV19 to TRBJ2-3; D remains unclear. Germline loops: CDR1 LNHDA, CDR2 SQIVND (reference sequence). The ends were cut back, 8 bases at V and 5 bases at J, with 8 bases in the middle. This CDR3 has 11 amino acids. The CDR3 region has the DNA TGTGCCAGTGCGGAGATAGATACGCAGTATTTT. Protein product: CASAEIDTQYF.

The chain combines TRBV20-1 with TRBJ2-7; 7 nucleotides agree with TRBD1. The germline CDR1 and CDR2 sequences are DFQATT and SNEGSKA (reference sequence). V trimming: 6 bases; J trimming: 0 bases; junction bases outside the gene matches: 11. The CDR3 totals 15 residues. DNA for the CDR3: TGCAGTGCCACCTATCCCAGGGGGAGCTCCTACGAGCAGTACTTC. It translates to CSATYPRGSSYEQYF.

The chain has TRBV5-1 and TRBJ2-1, with D perhaps assigned TRBD1 or TRBD2 (5 bases each). Germline V CDR1 and CDR2: SGHRS, YFSETQ. V was trimmed by 0 bases and J by 9 bases, leaving 7 bases between them. The CDR3 contains 12 residues. The CDR3 DNA reads as TGCGCCAGCAGCTTGGATGGGGGTGAGCAGTTCTTC. Protein: CASSLDGGEQFF.

This clonotype was counted a few times. V usage is TRBV30 and J usage is TRBJ2-5, with 11 bases matching TRBD1. Trimming took 1 base from V and 5 from J; bases not matched to a gene: 9. Germline CDR1 and CDR2: GTSNPN and SVGIG (reference sequence). The CDR3 consists of 16 residues. The CDR3 nucleotides read TGTGCCTGGAGTGCCAGTTGGACAGGGGGCTTTGAGACCCAGTACTTC. It yields the protein CAWSASWTGGFETQYF.

The CDR3 here is CATSDFGTGQGGYTF. Written as DNA, the CDR3 is TGTGCCACCAGTGATTTCGGGACAGGGCAAGGCGGCTACACCTTC. The chain employs TRBV24-1 and TRBJ1-2; 9 bases align to TRBD1. The CDR3 spans 15 residues. The germline gives CDR1 KGHDR, CDR2 SFDVKD. V lost 1 base and J lost 8; bases outside the gene matches: 7.

The chain links TRBV5-1 to TRBJ1-2, with 8 bases that match TRBD1. Germline V gene sequence: CDR1 SGHRS, CDR2 YFSETQ. Unmatched junction bases numbered 10, after V lost 4 bases and J lost 5 bases. The CDR3 has 15 residues. The CDR3 bases are TGCGCCAGCAGCCCCTCGACAGGGGATGGGTATGGCTACACCTTC. Residues: CASSPSTGDGYGYTF.

This chain connects TRBV12-3 or TRBV12-4 to TRBJ2-1; D remains ambiguous. This CDR3 has 12 amino acids. V gave up 7 bases and J gave up 1 base, with 5 bases separating them. The CDR3 DNA reads TGTGCCAGCACCCCTTCCTACAATGAGCAGTTCTTC. Amino acid sequence: CASTPSYNEQFF.

By sample share, this clonotype is medium-sized. V gene TRBV20-1 combines with J gene TRBJ2-7, with D perhaps TRBD1 (6 bases). The CDR3 contains 20 residues. The germline CDR1 and CDR2 sequences are DFQATT and SNEGSKA (reference sequence). V lost 4 bases and J lost 6, with 37 bases in between. This CDR3 is CSATEPGHPFGAVSTGEQYF. The CDR3 nucleotides read TGCAGTGCTACCGAACCGGGACACCCTTTCGGAGCGGTATCGACGGGCGAGCAGTACTTC.

The chain recombines TRBV20-1 with TRBJ1-6; 8 bases are shared with TRBD1. There are 16 residues in the CDR3. The ends lost 5 bases at V and 9 bases at J; junction bases unmatched: 15. Germline values: CDR1 DFQATT, CDR2 SNEGSKA (reference sequence). The CDR3 DNA follows: TGCAGTGCTCAGGCTACAACAGGGGGAATAGGTTCACCCCTCCACTTT. Its translation is CSAQATTGGIGSPLHF.

A remark on this clonotype: A read error is likely, as this CDR3 ends without the conserved phenylalanine or tryptophan. The rearrangement links TRBV7-9 to TRBJ2-7; 14 bases are a match to TRBD2. CDR3 length: 16 amino acids. CDR1 and CDR2 (germline): SEHNR, FQNEAQ (reference sequence). V trimming: 0 bases; J trimming: 7 bases; junction bases outside the gene matches: 5. This CDR3 is CASSLAGTSGSGEQYY. Written as DNA, the CDR3 is TGTGCCAGCAGCTTAGCGGGGACTAGCGGGAGTGGAGAGCAGTACTAC.

The table lists this clonotype with a few counts. This chain uses TRBV6-5 with TRBJ1-1, with D perhaps TRBD1 (6 bases). V lost 6 bases and J lost 0, with 17 bases in between. This CDR3 has 16 amino acids. Germline assignment: CDR1 MNHEY and CDR2 SVGAGI. Here the CDR3 DNA reads TGTGCCAGCAGCCCGATTAGCGGGACAATGAACACTGAAGCTTTCTTT. Protein product: CASSPISGTMNTEAFF.

The chain couples TRBV5-1 to TRBJ2-7, with D unresolved. V dropped 3 bases and J dropped 2 bases, with 12 bases sitting between them. The length of the CDR3 is 14 residues. Germline CDR1 reads SGHRS; CDR2 reads YFSETQ. Here the CDR3 reads CASSSRPRPYEQYF. The CDR3, as DNA: TGCGCCAGCAGCTCACGGCCCCGGCCCTACGAGCAGTACTTC.

This clonotype appeared once. This rearrangement joins TRBV29-1 to TRBJ2-1, with D perhaps TRBD1 (6 bases). The germline V and J ends were trimmed by 3 bases and 2 bases, with 11 bases remaining between them. This CDR3 comprises 14 residues. The V gene's germline CDR1 is SQVTM and CDR2 ANQGSEA. The CDR3 DNA sequence: TGCAGCGTTGAGTTGCCAGGGGCCTACAATGAGCAGTTCTTC. Its protein is CSVELPGAYNEQFF.

The V and J genes are TRBV24-1 and TRBJ2-2; 9 nucleotides line up with TRBD1. Per the germline V gene, CDR1 is KGHDR and CDR2 is SFDVKD. Trimming at V came to 3 bases and at J to 4 bases, leaving 5 bases not matched to a gene. This CDR3 comprises 16 residues. The DNA for the CDR3 is TGTGCCACCAGTGATGCCAGGACAGGGGCCACCGGGGAGCTGTTTTTT. It encodes CATSDARTGATGELFF.

The chain combines TRBV20-1 with TRBJ1-1; D gene unclear. The CDR3 is made up of 13 amino acids. The V end was cut by 3 bases, the J end by 0 bases, with 8 bases between. Germline V CDR1 and CDR2: DFQATT, SNEGSKA (reference sequence). CDR3 sequence reads: CSASRDLNTEAFF. Here the CDR3 DNA reads TGCAGTGCTAGTAGGGATCTGAACACTGAAGCTTTCTTT.

The chain carries TRBV11-2 and TRBJ2-5, with 8 bases that match TRBD1. V shed 5 bases, J shed 3 bases, and the junction held 8 bases outside the gene matches. This CDR3 has 15 residues. Germline CDR1 is SGHAT and CDR2 is FQNNGV. In DNA form, the CDR3 reads TGTGCCAGCAGCCAGACGACAGGGGATGAAGAGACCCAGTACTTC. It specifies CASSQTTGDEETQYF.

V and J are TRBV20-1 and TRBJ2-7; 9 nucleotides agree with TRBD2. This CDR3 has 15 amino acids. Trimming at V came to 2 bases and at J to 5 bases, leaving 10 bases not matched to a gene. Per the germline V gene, CDR1 is DFQATT and CDR2 is SNEGSKA (reference sequence). CDR3 DNA: TGCAGTGCTAGATCCCAAACGGCGGGAGGGGACGAGCAGTACTTC. Translated: CSARSQTAGGDEQYF.

This clonotype was detected only a few times. The gene calls are TRBV19 and TRBJ1-1; the match to TRBD1 covers 10 bases. V shed 5 bases, J shed 4 bases, and the junction held 4 bases outside the gene matches. The germline CDR1 and CDR2 sequences are LNHDA and SQIVND (reference sequence). This CDR3 is built from 14 residues. This CDR3 reads CASSDRGRSTEAFF. The CDR3 nucleotides are TGTGCCAGTAGTGACAGGGGGCGGAGCACTGAAGCTTTCTTT.

This chain uses TRBV20-1 with TRBJ2-1, with 9 bases fitting TRBD1. Trimming removed 3 bases from V and 6 bases from J; junction bases left unmatched: 3. The CDR3 has 13 amino acids. Germline CDR1 is DFQATT and CDR2 is SNEGSKA (reference sequence). As DNA, the CDR3 is TGCAGTGCTAGCCGGACAGGGGTCAATGAGCAGTTCTTC. It is translated as CSASRTGVNEQFF.

The chain joins TRBV7-2 to TRBJ2-7; unclear D gene. This CDR3 has 13 amino acids. Germline lookup yields CDR1 SGHTA and CDR2 FQGNSA. The V and J ends lost 4 bases and 2 bases respectively, with 9 bases between them. CDR3 sequence reads: CASSSTRTYEQYF. The CDR3 DNA sequence: TGTGCCAGCAGCTCTACCCGGACCTACGAGCAGTACTTC. The full variable domain, its missing parts supplied by reference TRBV7-2 and TRBJ2-7, is GAGVSQSPSNKVTEKGKDVELRCDPISGHTALYWYRQSLGQGLEFLIYFQGNSAPDKSGLPSDRFSAERTGGSVSTLTIQRTQQEDSAVYLCASSSTRTYEQYFGPGTRLTVT.

This clonotype was counted between two and nine times. The chain is built from TRBV20-1 and TRBJ2-1, with 10 bases lining up with TRBD2. The J segment lost 2 bases and the V segment lost 6 bases, leaving 4 bases of the junction unmatched. CDR1 and CDR2 from the germline V gene are DFQATT and SNEGSKA (reference sequence). This CDR3 is 14 amino acids long. The CDR3 spells CSARSGRAYNEQFF. CDR3 coding DNA: TGCAGTGCCAGAAGCGGGAGGGCCTACAATGAGCAGTTCTTC.

In DNA, the CDR3 is TGTGCCAGCAGCGTAGCTACGGCTAGCGGGAGTAATCGAAATGAGCAGTTCTTC. Translation gives CASSVATASGSNRNEQFF. The chain couples TRBV9 to TRBJ2-1; 10 bases are shared with TRBD2. This CDR3 is built from 18 residues. With 0 bases clipped from V and 7 bases from J, the junction kept 13 bases outside the gene matches. Germline CDR1 and CDR2: SGDLS and YYNGEE.